Shown below are 30 T cell receptor beta chains from a single sample sequenced in a study of T cell repertoires in cytomegalovirus infection. One entry per CDR3 protein results from TCRdb running MiXCR on the reads. The repertoire has fewer than 1,000,000 distinct CDR3 sequences, around 32% of them found once; the top ten carry around an eighth. These receptors lack a known antigen. Sequenced here: cultured CD8+ T cells from PBMCs, sampled from culture after CMV antigen stimulation. Every receptor here comes from a human donor in good health (CMV status not recorded). Some clones in this sample may be carry-over from other donors' samples.

This clonotype was counted a few times. V gene TRBV6-1 combines with J gene TRBJ2-5; D uncertain. Germline CDR1 and CDR2: MNHNS and SASEGT. The CDR3 has 15 residues. The V and J ends lost 2 bases and 2 bases respectively, with 12 bases between them. As DNA, the CDR3 is TGTGCCAGCAGTGAATCAGTGTCTAGACAAGAGACCCAGTACTTC. Encoded protein: CASSESVSRQETQYF.

CDR3 DNA sequence: TGTGCCACCCGACCTGTGAACTATGGCTACACCTTC. Its translation: CATRPVNYGYTF. This chain uses TRBV5-4 with TRBJ1-2; D gene ambiguous. Germline CDR1 and CDR2: SGHNT and YYREEE (reference sequence). The CDR3 is 12 amino acids. The V and J ends lost 9 bases and 2 bases respectively, with 11 bases between them.

This clonotype was observed a handful of times. The chain has TRBV6-1 and TRBJ2-1; D unclear. V lost 8 bases to trimming and J lost 0 bases, with 14 bases between them. Looked up from germline, CDR1 is MNHNS and CDR2 is SASEGT. This CDR3 is 15 amino acids long. The CDR3 protein is CASGQTQLSYNEQFF. DNA of the CDR3: TGTGCCAGCGGGCAGACACAACTCTCCTACAATGAGCAGTTCTTC.

This clonotype was seen repeatedly, ten times or more. This chain links TRBV7-2 with TRBJ2-3; no firm D call. Germline CDR1 and CDR2: SGHTA and FQGNSA. Trimming cost V 4 bases and J 2 bases, with 4 bases left between them. The CDR3 is 12 amino acids. This chain's CDR3 is CASSSYTDTQYF. CDR3 coding DNA: TGTGCCAGCAGCTCATACACAGATACGCAGTATTTT.

The CDR3 sequence is CASTEDWFQETQYF. The CDR3 DNA sequence: TGTGCCAGCACCGAAGACTGGTTCCAAGAGACCCAGTACTTC. The chain links TRBV7-2 to TRBJ2-5; D remains ambiguous. In germline, CDR1 is SGHTA, CDR2 FQGNSA. Trimming removed 7 bases at V and 1 base at J, with 13 bases between. The CDR3 covers 14 residues.

The chain combines TRBV5-5 with TRBJ2-3; a weak D match, TRBD1 (7 bases). CDR1 is SGHKS, CDR2 YYEKEE, per germline (reference sequence). This CDR3 has 16 residues. V gave up 4 bases and J gave up 2 bases, with 17 bases separating them. In nucleotides, the CDR3 is TGTGCCAGCAGCGGCGGGGACAGCACCCTCACAGATACGCAGTATTTT. Translating it yields CASSGGDSTLTDTQYF.

Turning to this clonotype: One end of the junction fails to match germline, which may point to a read error. The chain carries TRBV6-1 and TRBJ2-5, with D uncertain. The germline V gene has CDR1 MNHNS and CDR2 SASEGT. The CDR3 consists of 15 residues. The CDR3 protein is CASSQADWFEGTQYF. Written as DNA, the CDR3 is TGTGCCAGCAGTCAAGCCGATTGGTTTGAAGGGACCCAGTACTTC.

The chain links TRBV5-5 to TRBJ2-6; TRBD1 matches at 7 bases. Germline V lookup: CDR1 SGHKS, CDR2 YYEKEE (reference sequence). Unmatched junction bases numbered 6, after V lost 6 bases and J lost 3 bases. The CDR3 extends over 15 amino acids. CDR3 in amino acids: CASKDREHGANVLTF. As DNA, the CDR3 is TGTGCCAGCAAAGACAGGGAGCATGGGGCCAACGTCCTGACTTTC.

This clonotype was seen more than once but under ten times. The chain recombines TRBV19 with TRBJ2-5; possible D gene TRBD1, 6 bases. The CDR3 is 14 residues long. Germline CDR1 and CDR2: LNHDA and SQIVND (reference sequence). Trimming shortened V by 3 bases and J by 2 bases, and 10 bases separated the two germline ends. CDR3 amino acids: CASSIRGLQETQYF. The CDR3 DNA is TGTGCCAGTAGTATCAGGGGATTACAAGAGACCCAGTACTTC.

J is TRBJ1-1 and V is TRBV6-1; no definite D call. The CDR3 has 14 amino acids. CDR1 is MNHNS, CDR2 SASEGT, per germline. Trimming left V 2 bases short and J 5 bases short, with 12 bases between. The CDR3 nucleotides are TGTGCCAGCAGTGAATCTCCGGGATATACTGAAGCTTTCTTT. This sequence encodes CASSESPGYTEAFF.

This clonotype was seen a handful of times. The CDR3 DNA follows: TGTGCCAGCAGCTTGAGGACGTCCGCTAACTATGGCTACACCTTC. Protein sequence: CASSLRTSANYGYTF. This rearrangement joins TRBV7-9 to TRBJ1-2; D remains ambiguous. In germline, CDR1 is SEHNR, CDR2 FQNEAQ (reference sequence). Trimming removed 3 bases at V and 0 bases at J, with 11 bases between. The CDR3 has 15 amino acids.

This clonotype was counted only a few times. CDR3 DNA: TGTGCCAGCAGTTTATCTCAGAACTCCTACGAGCAGTACGTC. This sequence encodes CASSLSQNSYEQYV. The chain combines TRBV27 with TRBJ2-7; D is ambiguous. This CDR3 comprises 14 residues. In germline, CDR1 is MNHEY, CDR2 SMNVEV (reference sequence). Trimming removed 0 bases at V and 0 bases at J, with 6 bases between.

This clonotype has just a few counts. CDR3 loop: CASSLPTGTDTQYF. CDR3 nucleotides: TGTGCCAGCAGTTTACCCACCGGCACAGATACGCAGTATTTT. V and J are TRBV27 and TRBJ2-3; D unresolved. The CDR3 is 14 amino acids. V lost 2 bases to trimming and J lost 1 base, with 7 bases between them. CDR1 MNHEY and CDR2 SMNVEV come from the germline V gene (reference sequence).

The chain links TRBV12-3 or TRBV12-4 to TRBJ2-1, with a possible D match to TRBD1 (8 bases). V was clipped by 6 bases and J by 2 bases, with 23 bases between them. The CDR3 spans 18 residues. This chain's CDR3 is CASSLAATGAAPYNEQFF. The CDR3 DNA reads as TGTGCCAGCAGCCTAGCGGCGACAGGGGCGGCCCCCTACAATGAGCAGTTCTTC.

The rearrangement uses TRBV2 and TRBJ1-1; TRBD1 aligns across 7 bases. The length of the CDR3 is 16 residues. CDR1 SNHLY and CDR2 FYNNEI come from the germline V gene. J was trimmed by 1 base and V by 7 bases; bases with no gene match: 12. CDR3 sequence: CASTYSTGTENTEAFF. DNA for the CDR3: TGTGCCAGCACATACTCTACCGGGACAGAGAACACTGAAGCTTTCTTT.

This clonotype was seen a handful of times. The rearrangement links TRBV11-2 to TRBJ2-2, with 7 bases lining up with TRBD2. This CDR3 contains 17 residues. CDR1 is SGHAT and CDR2 is FQNNGV in the germline V gene. With V trimmed by 5 bases and J by 7 bases, 16 bases remained unmatched. In DNA form, the CDR3 reads TGTGCCAGCAGCCTCCCCACGGGCCCGGGAGGAGGCGGGGAGCTGTTTTTT. Amino acid sequence: CASSLPTGPGGGGELFF. The variable domain in full, completed from reference TRBV11-2 and TRBJ2-2, reads EAGVAQSPRYKIIEKRQSVAFWCNPISGHATLYWYQQILGQGPKLLIQFQNNGVVDDSQLPKDRFSAERLKGVDSTLKIQPAKLEDSAVYLCASSLPTGPGGGGELFFGEGSRLTVL.

The rearrangement joins TRBV20-1 to TRBJ2-4; a weak D match, TRBD1 (6 bases). The germline V gene has CDR1 DFQATT and CDR2 SNEGSKA (reference sequence). Trimming took 6 bases from V and 1 from J, leaving 28 bases between them. The CDR3 sequence is 19 residues long. The CDR3 loop is CSAIPRWGTQRGAKNIQYF. In DNA form, the CDR3 reads TGCAGTGCCATCCCCCGCTGGGGGACACAAAGGGGGGCCAAAAACATTCAGTACTTC.

In this sample, this clonotype turned up a few times. The rearrangement joins TRBV15 to TRBJ2-7; D unclear. This CDR3 has 15 amino acids. Germline assignment: CDR1 LNHNV and CDR2 YYDKDF (reference sequence). The V end lost 2 bases, the J end lost 3 bases, and 14 bases lay between the germline ends. The CDR3 sequence is CATSRSTELRYEQYF. As DNA, the CDR3 is TGTGCCACCAGCAGATCAACTGAACTGCGCTACGAGCAGTACTTC.

V and J are TRBV11-1 and TRBJ2-1; TRBD1 is a possible D gene (6 bases). Germline-derived CDR1 and CDR2 are SGHAT and FQDESV (reference sequence). The CDR3 sequence is 13 residues long. The V end lost 10 bases, the J end lost 6 bases, and 16 bases lay between the germline ends. The CDR3 nucleotides are TGTGCCACCGTTAGTGGGACATCCAATGAGCAGTTCTTC. Protein sequence: CATVSGTSNEQFF. Together with reference TRBV11-1 and TRBJ2-1, the CDR3 gives the full variable domain: EAEVAQSPRYKITEKSQAVAFWCDPISGHATLYWYRQILGQGPELLVQFQDESVVDDSQLPKDRFSAERLKGVDSTLKIQPAELGDSAMYLCATVSGTSNEQFFGPGTRLTVL.

The chain links TRBV12-3 or TRBV12-4 to TRBJ2-2, with a possible D match to TRBD2 (7 bases). V lost 5 bases to trimming and J lost 6 bases, with 19 bases between them. This CDR3 comprises 16 residues. The CDR3 bases are TGTGCCAGCAGTCCCCAGGGAGGGGGGGCCTCCGGGGAGCTGTTTTTT. It is translated as CASSPQGGGASGELFF.

The CDR3 spells CASSLPPREQFF. CDR3 bases: TGTGCCAGCAGTTTACCCCCCAGGGAGCAGTTCTTC. The V gene is TRBV27, the J gene TRBJ2-1; D call uncertain. Trimming removed 2 bases from V and 10 bases from J, with 9 bases in between. Germline V CDR1 and CDR2: MNHEY, SMNVEV (reference sequence). The CDR3 totals 12 residues.

The V and J genes are TRBV12-3 or TRBV12-4 and TRBJ1-5; possible D gene TRBD1, 5 bases. The CDR3 spans 14 residues. V was shortened by 5 bases and J by 4 bases, with 12 bases between the two germline ends. In DNA, the CDR3 is TGTGCCAGCAGTGACACGGACATTAATCAGCCCCAGCATTTT. It yields the protein CASSDTDINQPQHF.

V and J are TRBV2 and TRBJ1-5; TRBD1 is a possible D gene (5 bases). Looked up from germline, CDR1 is SNHLY and CDR2 is FYNNEI. The V and J ends lost 2 bases and 6 bases respectively, with 8 bases between them. This CDR3 has 13 residues. The CDR3 spells CASSERGVQPQHF. As DNA, the CDR3 is TGTGCCAGCAGTGAAAGAGGGGTTCAGCCCCAGCATTTT.

As to this clonotype: A read error is likely, as this CDR3 ends without the conserved phenylalanine or tryptophan. The V call is TRBV7-4, the J call TRBJ2-1; TRBD2 matches 7 bases. The germline V gene encodes CDR1 SGHVT and CDR2 SQSDAQ. This CDR3 comprises 14 residues. J was trimmed by 4 bases and V by 4 bases; bases with no gene match: 4. The CDR3 protein is CASSWASGYNEQFV. The CDR3 bases are TGTGCCAGCAGCTGGGCTAGCGGATACAATGAGCAGTTCGTC.

At least ten counts were recorded for this clonotype. The V and J genes are TRBV7-6 and TRBJ2-1; 12 nucleotides align to TRBD2. CDR3 length: 16 amino acids. The V gene's germline CDR1 is SGHVS and CDR2 FNYEAQ. V dropped 4 bases and J dropped 4; count of bases not matched to a gene: 5. CDR3 sequence (DNA): TGTGCCAGCAGCTACCGGACTAGCGGGACATACAATGAGCAGTTCTTC. Translated: CASSYRTSGTYNEQFF.

This clonotype was detected only a few times. This chain uses TRBV29-1 with TRBJ2-7; no firm D call. Germline V gives CDR1 SQVTM, CDR2 ANQGSEA. The V end was cut by 1 base, the J end by 0 bases, with 7 bases between. CDR3 length: 13 amino acids. Here the CDR3 DNA reads TGCAGCGTTGAAGGTCAGAACTCCTACGAGCAGTACTTC. Residues: CSVEGQNSYEQYF.

V usage is TRBV12-3 or TRBV12-4 and J usage is TRBJ1-2, with TRBD1 matching over 12 bases. The CDR3 runs to 20 residues. V gave up 5 bases and J gave up 0 bases; unmatched junction bases: 16. DNA of the CDR3: TGTGCCAGCAGTCACCCCCTCCCGGGACAGGGGGCTTGGGCTAACTATGGCTACACCTTC. Protein: CASSHPLPGQGAWANYGYTF.

This clonotype came up a few times. The rearrangement uses TRBV12-3 or TRBV12-4 and TRBJ2-5, with D possibly being TRBD1 (5 bases). CDR3 length equals 15 residues. The ends were cut back, 7 bases at V and 1 base at J, with 16 bases in the middle. As DNA, the CDR3 is TGTGCCAGCACGCGATTCGACAGAATCCAAGAGACCCAGTACTTC. Protein: CASTRFDRIQETQYF.

The table lists this clonotype with a few counts. The chain recombines TRBV11-2 with TRBJ2-3; 11 bases align to TRBD2. Trimming at V came to 5 bases and at J to 5 bases, leaving 9 bases not matched to a gene. The germline CDR1 and CDR2 sequences are SGHAT and FQNNGV. CDR3 size: 16 residues. The CDR3 sequence is CASSHSGGASGDTQYF. The CDR3 nucleotides read TGTGCCAGCAGCCATAGCGGGGGGGCCTCTGGAGATACGCAGTATTTT.

The V call is TRBV5-8, the J call TRBJ2-7; D perhaps matches TRBD2 (7 bases). Trimming removed 4 bases from V and 2 bases from J, with 19 bases in between. The CDR3 contains 16 residues. Germline loops: CDR1 SGHTS, CDR2 YDEGEE. CDR3 DNA sequence: TGTGCCAGCAGCCCGGAAGGTCTCGGGGGGCCCTACGAGCAGTACGTC. Translation gives CASSPEGLGGPYEQYV.